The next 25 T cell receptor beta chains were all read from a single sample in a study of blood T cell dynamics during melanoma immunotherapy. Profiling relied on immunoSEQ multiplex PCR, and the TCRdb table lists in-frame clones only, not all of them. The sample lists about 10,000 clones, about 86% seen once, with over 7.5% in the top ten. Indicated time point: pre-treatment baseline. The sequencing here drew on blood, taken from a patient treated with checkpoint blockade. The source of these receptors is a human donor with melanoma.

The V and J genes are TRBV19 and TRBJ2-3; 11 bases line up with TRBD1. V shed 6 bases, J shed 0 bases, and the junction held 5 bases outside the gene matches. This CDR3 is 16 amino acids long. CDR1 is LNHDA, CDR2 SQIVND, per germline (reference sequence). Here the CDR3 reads CASRIGTGGSTDTQYF. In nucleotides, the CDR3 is TGTGCCAGTAGGATCGGGACAGGGGGAAGCACAGATACGCAGTATTTT. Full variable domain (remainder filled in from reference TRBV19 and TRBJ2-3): DGGITQSPKYLFRKEGQNVTLSCEQNLNHDAMYWYRQDPGQGLRLIYYSQIVNDFQKGDIAEGYSVSREKKESFPLTVTSAQKNPTAFYLCASRIGTGGSTDTQYFGPGTRLTVL.

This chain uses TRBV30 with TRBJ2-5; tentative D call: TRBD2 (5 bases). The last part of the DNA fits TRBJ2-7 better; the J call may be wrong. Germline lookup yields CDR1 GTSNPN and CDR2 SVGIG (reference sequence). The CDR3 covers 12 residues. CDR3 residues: CAWSVQTNEQYF. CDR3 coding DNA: TGTGCCTGGAGTGTTCAGACTAACGAGCAGTACTTC.

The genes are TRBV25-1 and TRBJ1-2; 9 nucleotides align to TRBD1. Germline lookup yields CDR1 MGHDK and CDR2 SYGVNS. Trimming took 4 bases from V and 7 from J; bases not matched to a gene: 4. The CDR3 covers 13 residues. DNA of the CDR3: TGTGCCAGCAGTGTTACAGGGGGCTCTGGCTACACCTTC. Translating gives CASSVTGGSGYTF.

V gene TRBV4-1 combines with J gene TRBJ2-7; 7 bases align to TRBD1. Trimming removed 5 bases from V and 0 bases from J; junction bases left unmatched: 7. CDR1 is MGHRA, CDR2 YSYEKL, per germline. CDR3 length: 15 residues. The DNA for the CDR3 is TGCGCCAGCAGCAGGGGGACAGCAAGCTCCTACGAGCAGTACTTC. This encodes CASSRGTASSYEQYF.

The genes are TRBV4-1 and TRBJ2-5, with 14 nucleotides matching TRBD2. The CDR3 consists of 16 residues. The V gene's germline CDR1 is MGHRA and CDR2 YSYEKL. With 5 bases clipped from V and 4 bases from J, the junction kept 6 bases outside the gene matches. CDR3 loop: CASSSGLAGALETQYF. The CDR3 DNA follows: TGCGCCAGCAGCTCGGGACTAGCGGGAGCTCTAGAGACCCAGTACTTC.

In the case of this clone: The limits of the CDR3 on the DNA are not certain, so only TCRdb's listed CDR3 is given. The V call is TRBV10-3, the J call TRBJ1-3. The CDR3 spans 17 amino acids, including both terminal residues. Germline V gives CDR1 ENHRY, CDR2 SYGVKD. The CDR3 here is CAISESFGAGSGNTIYF.

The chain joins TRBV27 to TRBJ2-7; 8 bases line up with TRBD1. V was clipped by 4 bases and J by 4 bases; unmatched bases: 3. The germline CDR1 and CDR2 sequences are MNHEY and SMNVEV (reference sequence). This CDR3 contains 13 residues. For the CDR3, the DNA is TGTGCCAGCAGTTCGACAGGGGTGTACGAGCAGTACTTC. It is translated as CASSSTGVYEQYF.

The CDR3 region is CASSFMGLLPQHF. DNA for the CDR3: TGTGCCAGCAGTTTCATGGGCCTTCTTCCCCAGCATTTT. The rearrangement links TRBV28 to TRBJ1-5; D call uncertain. CDR3 length: 13 residues. Germline CDR1 reads MDHEN; CDR2 reads SYDVKM. V lost 3 bases, J lost 10 bases, and 13 bases lay in between.

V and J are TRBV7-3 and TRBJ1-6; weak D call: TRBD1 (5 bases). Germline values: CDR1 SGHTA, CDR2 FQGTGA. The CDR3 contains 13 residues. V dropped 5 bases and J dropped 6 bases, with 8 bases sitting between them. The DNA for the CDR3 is TGTGCCAGCAGCATAGACAGTAATTCACCCCTCCACTTT. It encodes CASSIDSNSPLHF.

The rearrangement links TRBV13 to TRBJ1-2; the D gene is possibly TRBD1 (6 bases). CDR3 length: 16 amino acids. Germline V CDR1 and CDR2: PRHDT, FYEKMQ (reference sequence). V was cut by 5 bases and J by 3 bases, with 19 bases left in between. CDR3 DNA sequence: TGTGCCAGCAGCGAAGAGGTTACAGGGTTGGACTATGGCTACACCTTC. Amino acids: CASSEEVTGLDYGYTF.

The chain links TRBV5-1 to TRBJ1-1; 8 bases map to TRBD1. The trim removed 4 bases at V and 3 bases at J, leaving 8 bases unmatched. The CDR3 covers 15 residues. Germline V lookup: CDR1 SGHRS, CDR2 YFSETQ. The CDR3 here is CASSREDRAYTEAFF. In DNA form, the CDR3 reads TGCGCCAGCAGCAGAGAGGACAGGGCATACACTGAAGCTTTCTTT.

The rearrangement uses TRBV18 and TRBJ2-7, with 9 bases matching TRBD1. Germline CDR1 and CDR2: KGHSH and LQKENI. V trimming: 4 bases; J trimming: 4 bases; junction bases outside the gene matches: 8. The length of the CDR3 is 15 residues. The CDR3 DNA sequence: TGTGCCAGCTCACGCCAGACAGGGGGAGGGTACGAGCAGTACTTC. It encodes CASSRQTGGGYEQYF. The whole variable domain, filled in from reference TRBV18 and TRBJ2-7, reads NAGVMQNPRHLVRRRGQEARLRCSPMKGHSHVYWYRQLPEEGLKFMVYLQKENIIDESGMPKERFSAEFPKEGPSILRIQQVVRGDSAAYFCASSRQTGGGYEQYFGPGTRLTVT.

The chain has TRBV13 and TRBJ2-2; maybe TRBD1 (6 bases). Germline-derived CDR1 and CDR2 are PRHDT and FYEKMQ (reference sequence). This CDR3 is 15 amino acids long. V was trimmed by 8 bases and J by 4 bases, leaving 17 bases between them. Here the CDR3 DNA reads TGTGCCAGCGGGGCTCGACAGGCGTTCACCGGGGAGCTGTTTTTT. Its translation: CASGARQAFTGELFF.

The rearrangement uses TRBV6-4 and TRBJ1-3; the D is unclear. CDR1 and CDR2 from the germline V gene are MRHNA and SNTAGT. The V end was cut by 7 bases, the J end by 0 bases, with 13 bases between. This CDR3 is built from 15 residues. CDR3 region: CASNPGILSGNTIYF. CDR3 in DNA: TGTGCCAGCAACCCCGGGATTCTCTCTGGAAACACCATATATTTT.

CDR3 sequence (DNA): TGTGCCAGCAGCGCTCGGGGGGCCTACACAGATACGCAGTATTTT. It is translated as CASSARGAYTDTQYF. J is TRBJ2-3 and V is TRBV7-6; D is possibly TRBD2 (7 bases). The V gene's germline CDR1 is SGHVS and CDR2 FNYEAQ. The CDR3 extends over 15 amino acids. V dropped 5 bases and J dropped 2 bases, with 14 bases sitting between them.

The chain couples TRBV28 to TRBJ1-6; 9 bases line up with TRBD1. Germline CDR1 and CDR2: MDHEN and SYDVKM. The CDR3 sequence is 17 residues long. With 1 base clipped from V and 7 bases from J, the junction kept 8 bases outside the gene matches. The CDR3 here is CASSLFVGQGRNSPLHF. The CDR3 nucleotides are TGTGCCAGCAGTTTATTTGTCGGACAGGGGCGAAATTCACCCCTCCACTTT.

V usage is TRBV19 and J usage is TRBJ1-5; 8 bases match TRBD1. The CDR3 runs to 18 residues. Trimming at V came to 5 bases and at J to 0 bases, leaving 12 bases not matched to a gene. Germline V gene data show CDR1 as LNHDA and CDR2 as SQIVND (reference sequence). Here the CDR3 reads CASSPDRGGPLSNQPQHF. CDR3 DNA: TGTGCCAGTAGTCCAGACAGGGGCGGCCCCCTTAGCAATCAGCCCCAGCATTTT.

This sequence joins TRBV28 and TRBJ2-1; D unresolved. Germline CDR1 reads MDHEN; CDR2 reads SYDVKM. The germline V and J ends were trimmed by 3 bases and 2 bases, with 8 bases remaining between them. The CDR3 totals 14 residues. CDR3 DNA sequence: TGTGCCAGCAGTTTCGGTGGAACCTACAATGAGCAGTTCTTC. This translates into CASSFGGTYNEQFF.

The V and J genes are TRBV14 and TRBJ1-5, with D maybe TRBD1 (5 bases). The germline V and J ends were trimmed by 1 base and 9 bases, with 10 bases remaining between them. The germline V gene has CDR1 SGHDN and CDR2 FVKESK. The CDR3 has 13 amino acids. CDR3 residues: CASSQGGHTPQHF. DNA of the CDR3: TGTGCCAGCAGCCAAGGCGGACACACGCCCCAGCATTTT.

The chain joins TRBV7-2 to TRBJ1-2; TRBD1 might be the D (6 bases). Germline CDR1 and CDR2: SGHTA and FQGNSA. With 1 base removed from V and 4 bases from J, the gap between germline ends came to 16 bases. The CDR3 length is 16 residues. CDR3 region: CASSLDGQFGAYGYTF. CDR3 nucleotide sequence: TGTGCCAGCAGCTTAGATGGACAGTTCGGGGCCTATGGCTACACCTTC.

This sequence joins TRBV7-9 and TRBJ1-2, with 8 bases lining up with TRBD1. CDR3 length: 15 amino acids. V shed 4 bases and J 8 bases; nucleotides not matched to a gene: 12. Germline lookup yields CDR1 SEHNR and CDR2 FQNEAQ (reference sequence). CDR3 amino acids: CASSSLQGGEQGYTF. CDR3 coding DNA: TGTGCCAGCAGCTCCTTACAGGGGGGCGAGCAAGGCTACACCTTC.

The CDR3 DNA reads TGTGCCTGGAGTCTCGGGACAGGGGTTCGTTCGGGCCAGCCCCAGCATTTT. Translating gives CAWSLGTGVRSGQPQHF. The rearrangement links TRBV30 to TRBJ1-5; 10 nucleotides line up with TRBD1. The germline gives CDR1 GTSNPN, CDR2 SVGIG (reference sequence). The ends lost 2 bases at V and 7 bases at J; junction bases unmatched: 14. The length of the CDR3 is 17 residues.

This CDR3 is CASSLSPGGEQYF. The CDR3 DNA reads as TGCGCCAGCAGCTTGTCGCCGGGCGGCGAGCAGTACTTC. The rearrangement joins TRBV5-1 to TRBJ2-7; D call uncertain. The germline gives CDR1 SGHRS, CDR2 YFSETQ. There are 13 residues in the CDR3. V dropped 1 base and J dropped 6 bases, with 11 bases sitting between them.

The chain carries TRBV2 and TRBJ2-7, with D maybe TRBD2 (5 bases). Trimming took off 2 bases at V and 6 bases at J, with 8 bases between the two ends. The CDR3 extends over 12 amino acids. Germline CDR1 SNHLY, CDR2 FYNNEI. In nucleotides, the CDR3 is TGTGCCAGCAGTGAACAGGACTTCGAGCAGTACTTC. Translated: CASSEQDFEQYF.

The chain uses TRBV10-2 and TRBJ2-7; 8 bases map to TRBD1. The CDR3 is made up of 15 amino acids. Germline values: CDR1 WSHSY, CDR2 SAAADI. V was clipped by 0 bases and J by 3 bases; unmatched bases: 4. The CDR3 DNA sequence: TGCGCCAGCAGTGAGTCTGGGACAGGTCTCTACGAGCAGTACTTC. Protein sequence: CASSESGTGLYEQYF.